A single sample gave rise to the 23 T cell receptor beta chains below, sequenced in a study of cytomegalovirus exposure and HLA in healthy donors. A multiplex PCR was run with 60 Vbeta primers and 13 Jbeta primers. The repertoire was sequenced with immunoSEQ multiplex PCR; TCRdb's copy has only in-frame clones and lacks some. The table has 95,000 to 110,000 clones, 75% to 85% seen once; the top ten hold about a tenth. Sequencing input: PBMCs. The receptors here all came from a woman aged 18 to 35 in good health and CMV-seropositive.

The sample holds a few counts of this clone. V is TRBV2 and J is TRBJ1-1, with D perhaps matching TRBD1 (5 bases). Germline V gene data show CDR1 as SNHLY and CDR2 as FYNNEI. The CDR3 has 16 amino acids. The ends were cut back, 7 bases at V and 0 bases at J, with 18 bases in the middle. The CDR3 nucleotides are TGTGCCAGCACTCCGGACATGGGGGGATTGAACACTGAAGCTTTCTTT. It specifies CASTPDMGGLNTEAFF.

The chain combines TRBV28 with TRBJ2-5, with unresolved D. The J call could be wrong; TRBJ2-7 is a better fit for the DNA end. This CDR3 has 14 residues. Germline-derived CDR1 and CDR2 are MDHEN and SYDVKM. The CDR3 nucleotides read TGTGCCAGCAGTCCCCCCAATTCCGCCTACGAGCAGTACTTC. This encodes CASSPPNSAYEQYF.

The CDR3 DNA follows: TGTGCCAGCAGTCCGGGACTAGTGAGCACAGATACGCAGTATTTT. This codes for CASSPGLVSTDTQYF. V and J are TRBV2 and TRBJ2-3; 8 nucleotides align to TRBD2. CDR3 size: 15 residues. The germline V gene encodes CDR1 SNHLY and CDR2 FYNNEI. Unmatched junction bases numbered 4, after V lost 5 bases and J lost 0 bases.

The gene calls are TRBV7-6 and TRBJ2-5; TRBD1 might be the D (6 bases). V was shortened by 6 bases and J by 3 bases, with 14 bases between the two germline ends. The CDR3 contains 14 residues. From germline, CDR1 is SGHVS and CDR2 FNYEAQ. This chain's CDR3 is CASRPTGYEETQYF. CDR3 DNA: TGTGCCAGCAGACCTACAGGGTACGAAGAGACCCAGTACTTC.

This clone was detected once. The CDR3 region is CASSPPYRDREYTGELFF. CDR3 in DNA: TGTGCCAGCAGTCCTCCCTACCGGGACAGGGAGTACACCGGGGAGCTGTTTTTT. The V gene is TRBV25-1, the J gene TRBJ2-2; the match to TRBD1 covers 9 bases. The CDR3 is 18 amino acids. The trim removed 5 bases at V and 3 bases at J, leaving 13 bases unmatched. Germline V lookup: CDR1 MGHDK, CDR2 SYGVNS.

The J gene is TRBJ1-6, the V gene TRBV19, with TRBD1 identical over 7 bases. The CDR3 runs to 14 residues. V lost 6 bases, J lost 7 bases, and 6 bases stayed unmatched. Germline CDR1 LNHDA, CDR2 SQIVND (reference sequence). In DNA, the CDR3 is TGTGCCAGTAGCGTCGACAGGGACAATTCACCCCTCCACTTT. Translation gives CASSVDRDNSPLHF.

The chain combines TRBV5-6 with TRBJ1-6; possible D gene TRBD1, 6 bases. The germline V and J ends were trimmed by 2 bases and 0 bases, with 15 bases remaining between them. The CDR3 has 18 amino acids. CDR1 and CDR2 (germline): SGHDT, YYEEEE. CDR3 sequence reads: CASSFGTPISSYNSPLHF. The CDR3 DNA follows: TGTGCCAGCAGCTTCGGGACACCTATAAGCTCCTATAATTCACCCCTCCACTTT.

Many counts were recorded for this clone. V gene TRBV7-9 combines with J gene TRBJ1-2; 7 positions match TRBD1. This CDR3 region has 17 residues. The germline V gene encodes CDR1 SEHNR and CDR2 FQNEAQ (reference sequence). With 7 bases clipped from V and 2 bases from J, the junction kept 16 bases outside the gene matches. The DNA of the CDR3 is TGTGCCAGCAACGTCGAAGAGACAGGGAATCTGAACTATGGCTACACCTTC. It specifies CASNVEETGNLNYGYTF.

The rearrangement uses TRBV28 and TRBJ2-6; 7 bases match TRBD1. CDR3 length equals 16 residues. V shed 3 bases, J shed 4 bases, and the junction held 6 bases outside the gene matches. Germline CDR1 reads MDHEN; CDR2 reads SYDVKM. CDR3 nucleotide sequence: TGTGCCAGCAGTTTGGCTACAGGGGCCGGGGCCAACGTCCTGACTTTC. Its translation: CASSLATGAGANVLTF.

The chain joins TRBV6-5 to TRBJ1-2, with 7 nucleotides matching TRBD1. Germline V gene lookup returns CDR1 MNHEY and CDR2 SVGAGI. The CDR3 runs 16 residues. The V and J ends lost 3 bases and 5 bases, in that order; junction bases with no gene match: 12. CDR3 sequence reads: CASSYIAGTERYGYTF. The CDR3 DNA reads as TGTGCCAGCAGTTATATCGCCGGGACAGAGAGATATGGCTACACCTTC.

This chain uses TRBV5-6 with TRBJ2-3; 10 nucleotides match TRBD2. The ends lost 4 bases at V and 2 bases at J; junction bases unmatched: 10. CDR1 is SGHDT and CDR2 is YYEEEE in the germline V gene. The CDR3 sequence is 17 residues long. Here the CDR3 reads CASSVTRTSGSTDTQYF. The CDR3, as DNA: TGTGCCAGCAGCGTAACCAGGACTAGCGGCTCCACAGATACGCAGTATTTT.

The chain carries TRBV11-2 and TRBJ1-1; D unclear. CDR1 and CDR2 from the germline V gene are SGHAT and FQNNGV. This CDR3 comprises 14 residues. V was clipped by 5 bases and J by 2 bases, with 12 bases between them. The CDR3: CASSLLSSNTEAFF. The CDR3 DNA sequence: TGTGCCAGCAGCCTCCTTTCTTCTAACACTGAAGCTTTCTTT.

The chain combines TRBV5-4 with TRBJ2-5, with 14 positions matching TRBD2. CDR3 size: 15 residues. V lost 5 bases to trimming and J lost 5 bases; unmatched junction nucleotides: 5. CDR1 SGHNT and CDR2 YYREEE come from the germline V gene (reference sequence). The CDR3 DNA follows: TGTGCCAGCAGAAAGACTAGCGGGGGGGCGGAGACCCAGTACTTC. Its protein product is CASRKTSGGAETQYF.

The chain recombines TRBV2 with TRBJ2-7; D call uncertain. The CDR3 runs 13 residues. Trimming removed 7 bases at V and 1 base at J, with 11 bases between. Germline lookup yields CDR1 SNHLY and CDR2 FYNNEI. CDR3 bases: TGTGCCAGCACCTTGGGCGAGTCCTACGAGCAGTACTTC. Residues: CASTLGESYEQYF.

V is TRBV18 and J is TRBJ2-7; TRBD1 aligns across 11 bases. The CDR3 runs 17 residues. Trimming at V came to 4 bases and at J to 2 bases, leaving 10 bases not matched to a gene. Germline loops: CDR1 KGHSH, CDR2 LQKENI. The CDR3 bases are TGTGCCAGCTCACGTACCTCTGGGACAGGGGGAGCCTACGAGCAGTACTTC. Amino acid sequence: CASSRTSGTGGAYEQYF.

The chain couples TRBV27 to TRBJ2-7; D call uncertain. CDR3 length: 13 amino acids. The germline gives CDR1 MNHEY, CDR2 SMNVEV (reference sequence). V dropped 3 bases and J dropped 3 bases, with 9 bases sitting between them. The CDR3 loop is CASSFTADYEQYF. The CDR3 nucleotides read TGTGCCAGCAGTTTTACAGCCGACTACGAGCAGTACTTC.

The V gene is TRBV27, the J gene TRBJ1-2, with 10 bases that match TRBD1. This CDR3 comprises 14 residues. Trimming cost V 7 bases and J 2 bases; bases outside gene matches: 4. Per germline, CDR1 MNHEY and CDR2 SMNVEV (reference sequence). CDR3 residues: CASTQGQGNYGYTF. Here the CDR3 DNA reads TGTGCCAGCACCCAGGGACAGGGGAACTATGGCTACACCTTC.

The V gene is TRBV19, the J gene TRBJ1-1; the match to TRBD1 covers 9 bases. Losses at the gene ends were 3 bases for V and 6 bases for J; bases not matched to a gene: 17. Per germline, CDR1 LNHDA and CDR2 SQIVND (reference sequence). The CDR3 runs to 18 residues. CDR3 DNA: TGTGCCAGTAGTATCCCTAGGGGACAGGGTCGTCGGTCCGCTGAAGCTTTCTTT. Translation gives CASSIPRGQGRRSAEAFF.

This sequence joins TRBV4-3 and TRBJ1-1; maybe TRBD1 (5 bases). This CDR3 is built from 15 residues. With 6 bases removed from V and 1 base from J, the gap between germline ends came to 15 bases. The germline gives CDR1 LGHNA, CDR2 YSLEER. CDR3 sequence: CASSTVGVGNTEAFF. DNA for the CDR3: TGCGCCAGCAGTACCGTAGGGGTAGGGAACACTGAAGCTTTCTTT.

This clone has only a few counts. The chain is built from TRBV2 and TRBJ2-3, with TRBD2 matching 12 bases. V shed 7 bases and J 4 bases; nucleotides not matched to a gene: 6. CDR3 size: 15 residues. CDR1 is SNHLY and CDR2 is FYNNEI in the germline V gene. For the CDR3, the DNA is TGTGCCAGCACCCAGGGACTAGCGGGCCCAGATACGCAGTATTTT. Translation gives CASTQGLAGPDTQYF.

The genes are TRBV10-3 and TRBJ2-7, with TRBD1 identical over 9 bases. The length of the CDR3 is 14 residues. Per the germline V gene, CDR1 is ENHRY and CDR2 is SYGVKD. The trim removed 6 bases at V and 0 bases at J, leaving 3 bases unmatched. CDR3 residues: CAIRETGGSYEQYF. For the CDR3, the DNA is TGTGCCATCAGGGAGACAGGGGGCTCCTACGAGCAGTACTTC.

V is TRBV27 and J is TRBJ1-2, with 7 nucleotides matching TRBD1. This CDR3 spans 14 amino acids. Losses at the gene ends were 0 bases for V and 5 bases for J; bases not matched to a gene: 3. Germline lookup yields CDR1 MNHEY and CDR2 SMNVEV (reference sequence). CDR3 DNA: TGTGCCAGCAGTTTATCGCCGGGACAGTATGGCTACACCTTC. It is translated as CASSLSPGQYGYTF.

J is TRBJ2-5 and V is TRBV7-2, with D unclear. The CDR3 loop spans 15 amino acids. Trimming cost V 0 bases and J 4 bases, with 12 bases left between them. Germline V gene lookup returns CDR1 SGHTA and CDR2 FQGNSA. The chain's CDR3 is CASSLAFRVRETQYF. DNA for the CDR3: TGTGCCAGCAGCTTAGCTTTCCGGGTACGAGAGACCCAGTACTTC.